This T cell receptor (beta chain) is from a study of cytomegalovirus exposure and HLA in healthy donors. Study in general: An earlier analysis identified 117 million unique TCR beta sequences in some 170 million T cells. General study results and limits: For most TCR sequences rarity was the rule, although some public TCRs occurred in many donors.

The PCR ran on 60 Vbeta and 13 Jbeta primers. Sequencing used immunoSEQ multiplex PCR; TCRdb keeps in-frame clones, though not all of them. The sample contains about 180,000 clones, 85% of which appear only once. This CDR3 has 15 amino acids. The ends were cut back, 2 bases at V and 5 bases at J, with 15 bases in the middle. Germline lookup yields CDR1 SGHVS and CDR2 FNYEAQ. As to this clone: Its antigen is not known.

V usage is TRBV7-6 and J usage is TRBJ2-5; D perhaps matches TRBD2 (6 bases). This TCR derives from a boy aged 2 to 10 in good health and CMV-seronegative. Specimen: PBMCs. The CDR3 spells CASSLSVWTTETQYF. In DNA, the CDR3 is TGTGCCAGCAGCTTATCGGTGTGGACTACGGAGACCCAGTACTTC. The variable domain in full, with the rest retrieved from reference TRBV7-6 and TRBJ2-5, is GAGVSQSPRYKVTKRGQDVALRCDPISGHVSLYWYRQALGQGPEFLTYFNYEAQQDKSGLPNDRFSAERPEGSISTLTIQRTEQRDSAMYRCASSLSVWTTETQYFGPGTRLLVL.